This T cell receptor (beta chain) is drawn from a study of T cells in Graves' hyperthyroidism and ophthalmopathy. Uncontrolled infection, other autoimmune disease, pregnancy and lactation each barred patients from inclusion. The CDR3 regions of TCR beta were amplified from RNA transcripts. TCR CDR3 underwent first-round RT-PCR with the HTBI primer set. TCRdb used MiXCR to reprocess the multiplex PCR reads, holding one entry per CDR3 protein. This table holds under 400,000 distinct CDR3 sequences, 15% to 20% found once. This CDR3 spans 13 amino acids. With 7 bases removed from V and 6 bases from J, the gap between germline ends came to 16 bases. CDR1 is MNHNS and CDR2 is SASEGT in the germline V gene.

This clonotype was sampled from a woman between 40 and 55 years old with Graves' ophthalmopathy. The chain joins TRBV6-1 to TRBJ2-7; the D call may be TRBD1 or TRBD2 (6 bases each). The sequenced material came from blood. The CDR3 nucleotides read TGTGCCAGCACCCGTCGGAAGGGGGGCGAGCAGTACTTC. It yields the protein CASTRRKGGEQYF.